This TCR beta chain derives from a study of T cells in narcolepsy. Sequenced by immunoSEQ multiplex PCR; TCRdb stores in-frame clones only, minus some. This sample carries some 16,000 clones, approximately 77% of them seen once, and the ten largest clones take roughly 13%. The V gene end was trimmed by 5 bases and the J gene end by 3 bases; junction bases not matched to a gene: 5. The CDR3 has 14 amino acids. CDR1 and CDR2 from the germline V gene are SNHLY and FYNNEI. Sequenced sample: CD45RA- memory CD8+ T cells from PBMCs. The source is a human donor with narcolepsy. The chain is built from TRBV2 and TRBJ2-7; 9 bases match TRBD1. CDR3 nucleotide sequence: TGTGCCAGCAGTCCAGACAGGGGGTTCTACGAGCAGTACTTC. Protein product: CASSPDRGFYEQYF.